The clone carrying this T cell receptor beta chain was counted at least ten times. Its antigen is currently unknown. These data originate in a study of early T cells in non-severe SARS-CoV-2 infection. Unique molecular identifier tags were affixed to discrete cDNA molecules. TCRdb analysed the 5' RACE reads with MiXCR anew, one entry per CDR3 protein. This sample carries about 70,000 distinct CDR3 sequences, about 14% of them seen once, and the ten largest clones take about 4%. Trimming took 5 bases from V and 5 from J, leaving 10 bases between them. Germline-derived CDR1 and CDR2 are LGHDT and YNNKEL (reference sequence). The CDR3 has 12 amino acids. Findings of the study overall: Reliance on VDJdb matching favored anti-spike CD8 responses; private and CD4 specificities were missed.

The sequence came from an adult who was a healthcare worker with PCR-confirmed SARS-CoV-2 infection or an uninfected control (not recorded which). The chain uses TRBV3-1 and TRBJ2-7; either TRBD1 or TRBD2 may supply D (5 bases each). This specimen was whole blood, taken at baseline. CDR3 DNA: TGTGCCAGCAGCATCTTGGGGGACGAGCAGTACTTC. This sequence encodes CASSILGDEQYF.